The rows below give T cell receptor beta chains drawn from one sample of a study of vaccination and CD4 T cells after COVID-19. TCRdb redid the calling of the PCR reads with MiXCR, one entry per CDR3 protein. The sample comprises around 20,000 distinct CDR3 sequences, less than 65% of which are singletons, and approximately 12% rests with the top ten. Antigens of these TCRs are unknown. The sequencing here drew on CD4+ T cells from blood, cultured in vitro, taken after SARS-CoV-2 vaccination. Source of these receptors: a human donor who received a COVID-19 vaccine. Both conserved end residues are part of each CDR3. Each record gives: D gene, clone size, J gene, V gene, CDR3 DNA, CDR3 protein. The D gene is left open where the match is weak. For some rows the clone size is stated as once, few or many, or as a class when expanded; others skip it.

d_gene: NA
abundance: NA
j_gene: TRBJ2-5
v_gene: TRBV18
CDR3nt: TGTGCCAGCTCGCGGGACTTCCAAGAGACCCAGTACTTC
CDR3aa: CASSRDFQETQYF

d_gene: NA
abundance: NA
j_gene: TRBJ1-2
v_gene: TRBV6-5
CDR3nt: TGTGCCAGCAGTTACGGTATCGGTGGGGGCTACACCTTC
CDR3aa: CASSYGIGGGYTF

d_gene: NA
abundance: NA
j_gene: TRBJ2-5
v_gene: TRBV12-3/TRBV12-4
CDR3nt: TGTGCCAGCAGCAAGGGGGAGACCCAGTACTTC
CDR3aa: CASSKGETQYF

d_gene: TRBD1
abundance: few
j_gene: TRBJ1-2
v_gene: TRBV19
CDR3nt: TGTGCCAGTAGTATAGCGACAGGGGAATATGGCTACACCTTC
CDR3aa: CASSIATGEYGYTF

d_gene: TRBD2
abundance: NA
j_gene: TRBJ2-3
v_gene: TRBV5-1
CDR3nt: TGCGCCAGCAGGGGTAGGAGCGGGGGCCCGACAGATACGCAGTATTTT
CDR3aa: CASRGRSGGPTDTQYF

d_gene: TRBD2
abundance: NA
j_gene: TRBJ2-3
v_gene: TRBV19
CDR3nt: TGTGCCAGTAGTTCTGACGCGCTAGCGGGGGGGCTTGAGAGCACAGATACGCAGTATTTT
CDR3aa: CASSSDALAGGLESTDTQYF

d_gene: NA
abundance: few
j_gene: TRBJ2-5
v_gene: TRBV30
CDR3nt: TGTGCCTGGAGTTTTGGGGATCAAGAGACCCAGTACTTC
CDR3aa: CAWSFGDQETQYF

d_gene: NA
abundance: NA
j_gene: TRBJ2-5
v_gene: TRBV14
CDR3nt: TGTGCCAGCAGCCAAGGAGGGTTCTTAAAGTGGACTGCCCAAGAGACCCAGTACTTC
CDR3aa: CASSQGGFLKWTAQETQYF

d_gene: TRBD2
abundance: once
j_gene: TRBJ2-1
v_gene: TRBV3-1
CDR3nt: TGTGCCAGCAGCCAAGATGGAGCGGGGGCCTACAATGAGCAGTTCTTC
CDR3aa: CASSQDGAGAYNEQFF

d_gene: TRBD1
abundance: once
j_gene: TRBJ1-1
v_gene: TRBV6-5
CDR3nt: TGTGCCAGCAGTTACTTGGGACAGGGGAACACTGAAGCTTTCTTT
CDR3aa: CASSYLGQGNTEAFF

d_gene: NA
abundance: NA
j_gene: TRBJ2-3
v_gene: TRBV5-8
CDR3nt: TGTGCCAGCAGCTTGGGGCCGGGAACAGATACGCAGTATTTT
CDR3aa: CASSLGPGTDTQYF

d_gene: TRBD1
abundance: few
j_gene: TRBJ1-2
v_gene: TRBV6-2/TRBV6-3
CDR3nt: TGTGCCAGCAACCAACCACGGGACAGGGTAAAAGGCTATGGCTACACCTTC
CDR3aa: CASNQPRDRVKGYGYTF

d_gene: TRBD1
abundance: NA
j_gene: TRBJ2-1
v_gene: TRBV7-2
CDR3nt: TGTGCCAGCAGCCCGAGCCGGGACAGGGGGCGAGAGCAGTTCTTC
CDR3aa: CASSPSRDRGREQFF

d_gene: NA
abundance: few
j_gene: TRBJ1-1
v_gene: TRBV6-1
CDR3nt: TGTGCCAGCAGTGGCAGGCTCGGGGATACTGAAGCTTTCTTT
CDR3aa: CASSGRLGDTEAFF

d_gene: NA
abundance: once
j_gene: TRBJ1-4
v_gene: TRBV30
CDR3nt: TGTGCCTGGAGCGGGGGGCGAGTTGCAACTAATGAAAAACTGTTTTTT
CDR3aa: CAWSGGRVATNEKLFF

d_gene: NA
abundance: NA
j_gene: TRBJ2-3
v_gene: TRBV7-2
CDR3nt: TGTGCCAGCAGCTTAGACGGGGGGCGAGGAGATACGCAGTATTTT
CDR3aa: CASSLDGGRGDTQYF

d_gene: NA
abundance: once
j_gene: TRBJ1-2
v_gene: TRBV19
CDR3nt: TGTGCCAGTAGTATAGGGTCTCACCATGGCTACACCTTC
CDR3aa: CASSIGSHHGYTF

d_gene: NA
abundance: NA
j_gene: TRBJ1-2
v_gene: TRBV19
CDR3nt: TGTGCCAGTAGTATAGCACAGAGCTATGGCTACACCTTC
CDR3aa: CASSIAQSYGYTF

d_gene: NA
abundance: NA
j_gene: TRBJ2-1
v_gene: TRBV20-1
CDR3nt: TGCAGTGCTACCCGGACTTACAATGAGCAGTTCTTC
CDR3aa: CSATRTYNEQFF

d_gene: NA
abundance: NA
j_gene: TRBJ1-5
v_gene: TRBV2
CDR3nt: TGTGCCAGCAGTCAGGGACCGCAGAGCAATCAGCCCCAGCATTTT
CDR3aa: CASSQGPQSNQPQHF

d_gene: NA
abundance: NA
j_gene: TRBJ1-5
v_gene: TRBV20-1
CDR3nt: TGCAGTGCCATATATCGACACGATAGCAATCAGCCCCAGCATTTT
CDR3aa: CSAIYRHDSNQPQHF

d_gene: TRBD1
abundance: NA
j_gene: TRBJ2-7
v_gene: TRBV7-8
CDR3nt: TGTGCCAGCAGCCCCGGGACAGTTTACGAGCAGTACTTC
CDR3aa: CASSPGTVYEQYF

d_gene: NA
abundance: NA
j_gene: TRBJ2-7
v_gene: TRBV23-1
CDR3nt: TGCGCCAGCAGCCGCCGGGACACATCCTACGAGCAGTACTTC
CDR3aa: CASSRRDTSYEQYF

d_gene: TRBD2
abundance: NA
j_gene: TRBJ2-5
v_gene: TRBV5-4
CDR3nt: TGTGCCAGCAGCTTGGGAGCTAGCGGAGCAGAGACCCAGTACTTC
CDR3aa: CASSLGASGAETQYF

d_gene: NA
abundance: NA
j_gene: TRBJ1-4
v_gene: TRBV30
CDR3nt: TGTGCCTGGAGTGTACAACTGGGACCGAATGAAAAACTGTTTTTT
CDR3aa: CAWSVQLGPNEKLFF

d_gene: TRBD2
abundance: NA
j_gene: TRBJ2-3
v_gene: TRBV7-2
CDR3nt: TGTGCCAGCAGCTCTCATTCTAGCGGATTCCGCACAGATACGCAGTATTTT
CDR3aa: CASSSHSSGFRTDTQYF

d_gene: TRBD1
abundance: NA
j_gene: TRBJ2-4
v_gene: TRBV20-1
CDR3nt: TGCAGTGCTGCCCGGGACAGGGGGACCATTCAGTACTTC
CDR3aa: CSAARDRGTIQYF

d_gene: TRBD2
abundance: NA
j_gene: TRBJ2-3
v_gene: TRBV12-3/TRBV12-4
CDR3nt: TGTGCCAGCAGTTTCCCCCCTAGCGGGACAGATACGCAGTATTTT
CDR3aa: CASSFPPSGTDTQYF

d_gene: TRBD2
abundance: NA
j_gene: TRBJ2-3
v_gene: TRBV20-1
CDR3nt: TGCAGTGCTAGACCGGGACTAGGGTTCACAGATACGCAGTATTTT
CDR3aa: CSARPGLGFTDTQYF

d_gene: NA
abundance: NA
j_gene: TRBJ2-7
v_gene: TRBV6-5
CDR3nt: TGTGCCAGCAGTTACGAGGGGGGACAGACCTACGAGCAGTACTTC
CDR3aa: CASSYEGGQTYEQYF

d_gene: TRBD2
abundance: NA
j_gene: TRBJ2-1
v_gene: TRBV20-1
CDR3nt: TGCAGTGCTAGAAGTCCGGGGGGGGCCCTCTCCTACAATGAGCAGTTCTTC
CDR3aa: CSARSPGGALSYNEQFF

d_gene: TRBD1
abundance: NA
j_gene: TRBJ2-7
v_gene: TRBV11-3
CDR3nt: TGTGCCAGCAGTATTACCGGGACAGGCATCTCCTACGAGCAGTACTTC
CDR3aa: CASSITGTGISYEQYF

d_gene: NA
abundance: NA
j_gene: TRBJ1-6
v_gene: TRBV7-3
CDR3nt: TGTGCCAGCAGCCCCAGACGGTATAATTCACCCCTCCACTTT
CDR3aa: CASSPRRYNSPLHF

d_gene: NA
abundance: NA
j_gene: TRBJ1-1
v_gene: TRBV7-6
CDR3nt: TGTGCCAGCAGCTTAAGCGGGAGCACTGAAGCTTTCTTT
CDR3aa: CASSLSGSTEAFF

d_gene: TRBD1
abundance: NA
j_gene: TRBJ1-2
v_gene: TRBV30
CDR3nt: TGTGCCTGGAGTGTAGCGGACAGGGCAGGACGGGGCTACACCTTC
CDR3aa: CAWSVADRAGRGYTF

d_gene: NA
abundance: few
j_gene: TRBJ1-2
v_gene: TRBV20-1
CDR3nt: TGCAGTGCTAGAGATCTAGGCAGAAATAACTATGGCTACACCTTC
CDR3aa: CSARDLGRNNYGYTF

d_gene: TRBD2
abundance: NA
j_gene: TRBJ2-1
v_gene: TRBV7-9
CDR3nt: TGTGCCAGCAGCCGTGGACTAGCGGGGGACCTCGAGCAGTTCTTC
CDR3aa: CASSRGLAGDLEQFF

d_gene: NA
abundance: few
j_gene: TRBJ1-5
v_gene: TRBV21-1
CDR3nt: TGTGCCAGCAACCTGACAGGGGGAGGCAATCAGCCCCAGCATTTT
CDR3aa: CASNLTGGGNQPQHF

d_gene: NA
abundance: medium-sized
j_gene: TRBJ1-6
v_gene: TRBV10-3
CDR3nt: TGTGCCATCGGATCCGTTCGGGGGGACCCCCTCCACTTT
CDR3aa: CAIGSVRGDPLHF

d_gene: NA
abundance: NA
j_gene: TRBJ1-1
v_gene: TRBV2
CDR3nt: TGTGCCAGCAGTGTTTCATATGGGGGGTCTGAAGCTTTCTTT
CDR3aa: CASSVSYGGSEAFF

d_gene: NA
abundance: few
j_gene: TRBJ1-2
v_gene: TRBV2
CDR3nt: TGTGCCAGCAGTGTCTACCGAGGGGGTGGGGATGGCTACACCTTC
CDR3aa: CASSVYRGGGDGYTF

d_gene: TRBD1
abundance: once
j_gene: TRBJ2-1
v_gene: TRBV2
CDR3nt: TGTGCCAGCAGGCTGGACAGGGAAAATGAGCAGTTCTTC
CDR3aa: CASRLDRENEQFF

d_gene: NA
abundance: NA
j_gene: TRBJ1-1
v_gene: TRBV5-4
CDR3nt: TGTGCCAGCAGCTTGGACAGGGTATGGGGTGAAGCTTTCTTT
CDR3aa: CASSLDRVWGEAFF

d_gene: TRBD1
abundance: few
j_gene: TRBJ1-1
v_gene: TRBV18
CDR3nt: TGTGCCAGCTCACCAAACAGGGGAAATACTGAAGCTTTCTTT
CDR3aa: CASSPNRGNTEAFF